This T cell receptor beta chain was identified during a study of early T cells in non-severe SARS-CoV-2 infection. Turning to the study itself: Investigators sequenced bulk RNA drawn from unsorted whole blood, and chains remained unpaired. Study-level points and caveats: Private and CD4 specificities were missed by VDJdb matching, which favored anti-spike CD8 responses.

With respect to this clonotype: The antigen remains undetermined.

Unique molecular identifiers tagged individual cDNA molecules. TCRdb used MiXCR to reprocess the 5' RACE reads, holding one entry per CDR3 protein. This sample has 55,000 to 80,000 distinct CDR3 sequences, with roughly 9% found just once. With 5 bases removed from V and 4 bases from J, the gap between germline ends came to 23 bases. Germline V gives CDR1 LNHNV, CDR2 YYDKDF (reference sequence). The CDR3 length is 18 residues. The chain uses TRBV15 and TRBJ1-4; no clear D. This TCR came from an adult who was a healthcare worker with PCR-confirmed SARS-CoV-2 infection or an uninfected control (not recorded which). The sample was whole blood, taken at baseline. CDR3 sequence (DNA): TGTGCCACCAGCGGAGGCAGAGGAGGACGTCAGCATAATGAAAAACTGTTTTTT. This sequence encodes CATSGGRGGRQHNEKLFF.